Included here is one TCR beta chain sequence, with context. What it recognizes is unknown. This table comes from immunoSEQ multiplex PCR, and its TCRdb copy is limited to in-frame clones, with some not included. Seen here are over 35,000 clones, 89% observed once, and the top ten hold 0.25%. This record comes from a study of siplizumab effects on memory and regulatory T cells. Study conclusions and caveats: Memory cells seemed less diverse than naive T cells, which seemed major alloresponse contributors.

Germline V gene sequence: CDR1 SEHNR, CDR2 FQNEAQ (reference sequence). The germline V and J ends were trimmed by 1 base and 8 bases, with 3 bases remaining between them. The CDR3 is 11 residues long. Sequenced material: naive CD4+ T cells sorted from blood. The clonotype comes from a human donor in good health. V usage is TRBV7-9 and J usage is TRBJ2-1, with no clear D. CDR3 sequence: CASSLVYEQFF. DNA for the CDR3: TGTGCCAGCAGCTTAGTCTATGAGCAGTTCTTC. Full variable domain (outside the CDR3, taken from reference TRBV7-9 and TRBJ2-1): DTGVSQNPRHKITKRGQNVTFRCDPISEHNRLYWYRQTLGQGPEFLTYFQNEAQLEKSRLLSDRFSAERPKGSFSTLEIQRTEQGDSAMYLCASSLVYEQFFGPGTRLTVL.